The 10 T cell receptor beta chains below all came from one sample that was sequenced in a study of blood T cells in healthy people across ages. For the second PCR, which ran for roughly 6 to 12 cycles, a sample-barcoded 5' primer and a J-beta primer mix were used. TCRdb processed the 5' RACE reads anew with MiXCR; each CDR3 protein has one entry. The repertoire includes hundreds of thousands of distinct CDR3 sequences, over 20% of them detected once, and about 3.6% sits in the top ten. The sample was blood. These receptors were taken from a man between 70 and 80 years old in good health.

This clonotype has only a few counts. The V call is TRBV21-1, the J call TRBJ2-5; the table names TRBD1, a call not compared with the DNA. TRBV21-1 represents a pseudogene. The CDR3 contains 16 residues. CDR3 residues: CASSTRPAGTKETQYF. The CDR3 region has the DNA TGTGCCAGCAGCACAAGGCCAGCGGGGACAAAAGAGACCCAGTACTTC.

This chain's CDR3 is CSARGQGAGTEAFF. The DNA for the CDR3 is TGCAGTGCTAGGGGGCAGGGGGCAGGGACTGAAGCTTTCTTT. This sequence joins TRBV20-1 and TRBJ1-1, with 8 bases aligning to TRBD1. The V gene's germline CDR1 is DFQATT and CDR2 SNEGSKA (reference sequence). Germline trimming cut 3 bases from V and 5 bases from J; bases unmatched to any gene: 8. The CDR3 extends over 14 amino acids.

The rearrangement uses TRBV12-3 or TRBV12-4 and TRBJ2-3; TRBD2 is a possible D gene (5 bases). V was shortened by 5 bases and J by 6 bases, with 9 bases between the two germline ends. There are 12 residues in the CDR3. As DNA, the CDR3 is TGTGCCAGCAGTATTCGGAGGGATACGCAGTATTTT. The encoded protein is CASSIRRDTQYF.

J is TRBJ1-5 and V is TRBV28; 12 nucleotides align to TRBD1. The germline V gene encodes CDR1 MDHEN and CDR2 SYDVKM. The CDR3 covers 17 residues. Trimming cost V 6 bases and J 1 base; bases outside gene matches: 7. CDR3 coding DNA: TGTGCCAGCAGCCTACCGGGACAGGGGGCAAGCAATCAGCCCCAGCATTTT. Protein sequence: CASSLPGQGASNQPQHF. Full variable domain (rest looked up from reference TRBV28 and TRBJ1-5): DVKVTQSSRYLVKRTGEKVFLECVQDMDHENMFWYRQDPGLGLRLIYFSYDVKMKEKGDIPEGYSVSREKKERFSLILESASTNQTSMYLCASSLPGQGASNQPQHFGDGTRLSIL.

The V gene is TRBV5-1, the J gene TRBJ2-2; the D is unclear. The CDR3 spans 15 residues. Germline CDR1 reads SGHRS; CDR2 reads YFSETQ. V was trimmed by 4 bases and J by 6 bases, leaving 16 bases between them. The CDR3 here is CASSDKTDPSGELFF. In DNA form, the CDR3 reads TGCGCCAGCAGCGACAAGACCGATCCCTCCGGGGAGCTGTTTTTT.

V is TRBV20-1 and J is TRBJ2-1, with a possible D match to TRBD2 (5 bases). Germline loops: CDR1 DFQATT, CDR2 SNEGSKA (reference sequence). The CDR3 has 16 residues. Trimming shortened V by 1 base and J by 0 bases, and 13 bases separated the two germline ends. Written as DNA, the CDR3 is TGCAGTGCTAGAGGAGGAGGCCGAAGCTCCTACAATGAGCAGTTCTTC. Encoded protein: CSARGGGRSSYNEQFF.

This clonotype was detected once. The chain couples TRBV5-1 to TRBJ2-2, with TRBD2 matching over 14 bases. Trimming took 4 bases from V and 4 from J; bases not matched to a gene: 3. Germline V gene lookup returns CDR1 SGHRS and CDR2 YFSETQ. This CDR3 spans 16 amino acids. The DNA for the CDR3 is TGCGCCAGCAGCAGGACTAGCGGGGGGCCCACCGGGGAGCTGTTTTTT. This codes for CASSRTSGGPTGELFF. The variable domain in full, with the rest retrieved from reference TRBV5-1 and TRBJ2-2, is KAGVTQTPRYLIKTRGQQVTLSCSPISGHRSVSWYQQTPGQGLQFLFEYFSETQRNKGNFPGRFSGRQFSNSRSEMNVSTLELGDSALYLCASSRTSGGPTGELFFGEGSRLTVL.

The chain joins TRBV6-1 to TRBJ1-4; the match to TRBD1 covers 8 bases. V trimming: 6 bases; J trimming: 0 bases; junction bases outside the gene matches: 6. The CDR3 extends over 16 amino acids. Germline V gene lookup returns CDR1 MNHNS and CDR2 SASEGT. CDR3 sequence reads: CASRSGTGATNEKLFF. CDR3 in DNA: TGTGCCAGCAGAAGCGGGACAGGAGCAACTAATGAAAAACTGTTTTTT.

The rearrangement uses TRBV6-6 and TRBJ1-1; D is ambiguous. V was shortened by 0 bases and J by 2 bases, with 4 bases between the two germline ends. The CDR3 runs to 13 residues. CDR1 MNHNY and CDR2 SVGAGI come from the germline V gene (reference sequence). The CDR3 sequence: CASSYSVNTEAFF. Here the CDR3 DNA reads TGTGCCAGCAGTTACTCAGTTAACACTGAAGCTTTCTTT.

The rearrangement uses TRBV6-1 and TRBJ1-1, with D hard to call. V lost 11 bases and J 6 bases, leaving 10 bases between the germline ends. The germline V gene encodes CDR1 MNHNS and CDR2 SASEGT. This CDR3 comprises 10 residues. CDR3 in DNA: TGTGCCCCTTGGGGTCCTGAAGCTTTCTTT. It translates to CAPWGPEAFF.